The rows below give T cell receptor beta chains drawn from one sample of a study of blood T cell repertoires in COVID-19. The protocol was immunoSEQ multiplex PCR, while the TCRdb copy is restricted to in-frame clones and leaves out a portion. The table shows 150,000 or so clones, with 90% to 95% occurring only once. Sequencing used peripheral blood. The receptors were sampled from a woman between 50 and 59 years old with acute or convalescent COVID-19. CDR3s include the opening cysteine and the closing phenylalanine or tryptophan. Fields, in order: CDR3 DNA, CDR3 protein, V gene, clone size, J gene, D gene. A D gene is named only where the DNA matches it firmly. Clone size is stated in some rows and not others, as once, few, many or a class when expanded.

DNA: TGTGCCAGCAGCCCTACTAGCAGCGGGGCCAAAAACATTCAGTACTTC
CDR3: CASSPTSSGAKNIQYF
V: TRBV7-3
size: few
J: TRBJ2-4
D: NA

DNA: TGTGCCAGCAGCGCTCTAAATGAGCAGTTCTTC
CDR3: CASSALNEQFF
V: TRBV12-3/TRBV12-4
size: NA
J: TRBJ2-1
D: NA

DNA: TGTGCCAGCAGTGATCGGACAGGCCCCTATGGCTACACCTTC
CDR3: CASSDRTGPYGYTF
V: TRBV6-1
size: once
J: TRBJ1-2
D: TRBD1

DNA: TGTGCCAGCAGTTACTACAGGGAGACCACAGATACGCAGTATTTT
CDR3: CASSYYRETTDTQYF
V: TRBV6-5
size: NA
J: TRBJ2-3
D: NA

DNA: TGCGCCAGCAGAAAAACGGGGACAGGGATATCCCAAGAGACCCAGTACTTC
CDR3: CASRKTGTGISQETQYF
V: TRBV5-1
size: NA
J: TRBJ2-5
D: TRBD1

DNA: TGTGCCAGCTCACCAGGGACAGCCAGACTGAACACTGAAGCTTTCTTT
CDR3: CASSPGTARLNTEAFF
V: TRBV18
size: NA
J: TRBJ1-1
D: TRBD1

DNA: TGTGCCAGCAGCGGGGTCGTGACAGCCTACGAGCAGTACTTC
CDR3: CASSGVVTAYEQYF
V: TRBV5-6
size: NA
J: TRBJ2-7
D: NA

DNA: TGTGCCAGCAGTTACTGGACAGCTCGAGCTAACTATGGCTACACCTTC
CDR3: CASSYWTARANYGYTF
V: TRBV6-6
size: NA
J: TRBJ1-2
D: NA

DNA: TGTGCCAGCAGTCCGCTCCGGACAGGGCAGTTAGACGAGCAGTACTTC
CDR3: CASSPLRTGQLDEQYF
V: TRBV28
size: NA
J: TRBJ2-7
D: TRBD1

DNA: TGCGCCAGCAGCCAAGAAACTAGCGGGAGGGGTGAAGGTGAGCAGTTCTTC
CDR3: CASSQETSGRGEGEQFF
V: TRBV4-3
size: once
J: TRBJ2-1
D: TRBD2

DNA: TGTGCCAGCACTCCAGGAGCGCGGGCCTCTAGCACAGATACGCAGTATTTT
CDR3: CASTPGARASSTDTQYF
V: TRBV7-9
size: NA
J: TRBJ2-3
D: NA

DNA: TGTGCCATCACCGACGACAGGGGGGCGGCTGAAGCTTTCTTT
CDR3: CAITDDRGAAEAFF
V: TRBV10-3
size: few
J: TRBJ1-1
D: TRBD1

DNA: TGTGCCTCCGACCCCACAGGGAACTATGGCTACACCTTC
CDR3: CASDPTGNYGYTF
V: TRBV4-2
size: once
J: TRBJ1-2
D: NA

DNA: TGTGCCAGCAGAAATCGAGGGGAGGGTAACACTGAAGCTTTCTTT
CDR3: CASRNRGEGNTEAFF
V: TRBV3-1/TRBV3-2
size: NA
J: TRBJ1-1
D: NA

DNA: TGCGCCAGCAGCTCCTCGGGGGGTATCGCTGAAGCTTTCTTT
CDR3: CASSSSGGIAEAFF
V: TRBV5-1
size: NA
J: TRBJ1-1
D: NA

DNA: TGTGCCAGCAGCCCACGTGCAGGGACAGGGATATCTAGCACAGATACGCAGTATTTT
CDR3: CASSPRAGTGISSTDTQYF
V: TRBV11-2
size: NA
J: TRBJ2-3
D: TRBD1

DNA: TGTGCCAGCGGTGAAGGGGGCGCGGGCTATGGCTACACCTTC
CDR3: CASGEGGAGYGYTF
V: TRBV3-1/TRBV3-2
size: NA
J: TRBJ1-2
D: TRBD1

DNA: TGTGCCAGCAGTCTATGGGAGACCCAGTACTTC
CDR3: CASSLWETQYF
V: TRBV2
size: NA
J: TRBJ2-5
D: NA

DNA: TGTGCTAGTGGTTTGGTATCTGGCAGGGTAGAGACCCAGTACTTC
CDR3: CASGLVSGRVETQYF
V: TRBV12-5
size: NA
J: TRBJ2-5
D: NA

DNA: TGTGCCAGCAGCCATACAGGGGGCGCTGGGGCCAACGTCCTGACTTTC
CDR3: CASSHTGGAGANVLTF
V: TRBV7-9
size: once
J: TRBJ2-6
D: TRBD1

DNA: TGTGCCAGCAGCTACCGGACTAGCGGGAGCAATGAGCAGTTCTTC
CDR3: CASSYRTSGSNEQFF
V: TRBV5-6
size: NA
J: TRBJ2-1
D: TRBD2

DNA: TGTGCTAGTCGTCGTCAGGGTACGGTCAATGAGCAGTTCTTC
CDR3: CASRRQGTVNEQFF
V: TRBV12-5
size: NA
J: TRBJ2-1
D: NA

DNA: TGTGCCAGCAGCATGGACAGGGTCAATGAAAAACTGTTTTTT
CDR3: CASSMDRVNEKLFF
V: TRBV7-8
size: NA
J: TRBJ1-4
D: TRBD1

DNA: TGTGCCAGCCGCCGAGGAGGGGGCAGGTTGACCGGGGAGCTGTTTTTT
CDR3: CASRRGGGRLTGELFF
V: TRBV25-1
size: once
J: TRBJ2-2
D: NA

DNA: TGTGCCAGCAGTTTAAAGGGGGAGCACGAGCAGTACTTC
CDR3: CASSLKGEHEQYF
V: TRBV27
size: NA
J: TRBJ2-7
D: NA

DNA: TGTGCCTGGAGGGGACTAGCGGGAGCGGTCACCGGGGAGCTGTTTTTT
CDR3: CAWRGLAGAVTGELFF
V: TRBV30
size: once
J: TRBJ2-2
D: TRBD2

DNA: TGTGCCAGCAGCTTCTCCCCCACAGGTCGCACCGGGGAGCTGTTTTTT
CDR3: CASSFSPTGRTGELFF
V: TRBV11-2
size: NA
J: TRBJ2-2
D: NA

DNA: TGTGCCACCAGTGATAGCGGGCAGGGTGAGGAAAAACTGTTTTTT
CDR3: CATSDSGQGEEKLFF
V: TRBV24-1
size: NA
J: TRBJ1-4
D: NA

DNA: TGTGCCAGCAGCAAAGAGGCCCCAGGTCGAAGCAATCAGCCCCAGCATTTT
CDR3: CASSKEAPGRSNQPQHF
V: TRBV21-1
size: NA
J: TRBJ1-5
D: NA

DNA: TGTGCCAGCAGCCTAAGACGTGCTAGCGGGATCTACGAGCAGTACTTC
CDR3: CASSLRRASGIYEQYF
V: TRBV11-2
size: NA
J: TRBJ2-7
D: TRBD2

DNA: TGTGCCAGCCTCGGACAGGGGGACTACGAGCAGTACTTC
CDR3: CASLGQGDYEQYF
V: TRBV7-9
size: NA
J: TRBJ2-7
D: TRBD1

DNA: TGTGCCAGCACCCCCTCCGATGAGCAGTTCTTC
CDR3: CASTPSDEQFF
V: TRBV2
size: NA
J: TRBJ2-1
D: NA

DNA: TGCAGCGAACGACAGGGGGGAACCGGGGAGCTGTTTTTT
CDR3: CSERQGGTGELFF
V: TRBV29-1
size: NA
J: TRBJ2-2
D: TRBD1

DNA: TGTGCCAGCAGCCATGGGGGCGAAAAACTGTTTTTT
CDR3: CASSHGGEKLFF
V: TRBV6-5
size: NA
J: TRBJ1-4
D: NA

DNA: TGTGCCAGCAGCGTCGGTACGGGACAGGTGCCTAATGAAAAACTGTTTTTT
CDR3: CASSVGTGQVPNEKLFF
V: TRBV9
size: few
J: TRBJ1-4
D: TRBD1

DNA: TGTGCCAGCAGCGGACCTGACGGGGGTGAAGCTTTCTTT
CDR3: CASSGPDGGEAFF
V: TRBV9
size: NA
J: TRBJ1-1
D: NA

DNA: TGCGCCAGCAGCCAAGAGTCGGACAATCGCGGTTCACCCCTCCACTTT
CDR3: CASSQESDNRGSPLHF
V: TRBV4-3
size: NA
J: TRBJ1-6
D: NA

DNA: TGTGCCAGCAGTTACGGACTTATCACCGGGGAGCTGTTTTTT
CDR3: CASSYGLITGELFF
V: TRBV6-5
size: NA
J: TRBJ2-2
D: NA

DNA: TGTGCCAGTAGCCGACAGGGGCCCCCACCCGAAAAACTGTTTTTT
CDR3: CASSRQGPPPEKLFF
V: TRBV19
size: NA
J: TRBJ1-4
D: TRBD1

DNA: TGTGCCAGCAGCCAAGCGGGTCTTTACGAGCAGTACTTC
CDR3: CASSQAGLYEQYF
V: TRBV3-1/TRBV3-2
size: NA
J: TRBJ2-7
D: NA

DNA: TGCGCCAGCCGGGGAGGACGGGGGGCTGAAGCTTTCTTT
CDR3: CASRGGRGAEAFF
V: TRBV10-2
size: NA
J: TRBJ1-1
D: NA

DNA: TGCGCCAGCAGTGAGACGGGTAATTCACCCCTCCACTTT
CDR3: CASSETGNSPLHF
V: TRBV10-1
size: NA
J: TRBJ1-6
D: NA